This T cell receptor (beta chain) was sequenced in a study of cytomegalovirus exposure and HLA in healthy donors. Study-level information: There were approximately 400 genotyped donors. Of these, about 81% fell in the genetic ancestry cluster associated with self-reported Caucasian donors. Study-level findings and limits: A later analysis found TCR association rates differed by HLA locus, highest for DRB1 and lowest for HLA-C.

Worth noting for this clone: Its antigen remains unknown.

Germline CDR1 GTSNPN, CDR2 SVGIG (reference sequence). With 5 bases clipped from V and 3 bases from J, the junction kept 6 bases outside the gene matches. CDR3 size: 14 residues. 60 Vbeta and 13 Jbeta primers were used in PCR. Libraries were prepared by immunoSEQ multiplex PCR; TCRdb keeps only in-frame clonotypes and omits some of them. Of some 140,000 clones in the sample, roughly 79% were seen once. Material: PBMCs. This chain joins TRBV30 and TRBJ2-7; 11 bases match TRBD1. The TCR sequence derives from a man aged 18 to 29 in good health and CMV-seronegative. The CDR3 sequence is CAWDWTGGSYEQYF. CDR3 bases: TGTGCCTGGGACTGGACAGGGGGCAGCTACGAGCAGTACTTC.